These 32 T cell receptor beta chains share one sample of origin, sequenced in a study of early T cells in non-severe SARS-CoV-2 infection. TCRdb recomputed calls from the 5' RACE reads with MiXCR, one row per CDR3 protein. The data show about 17,000 distinct CDR3 sequences, about 5.5% seen once. Sequenced input: whole blood. The receptors were sampled from an adult who was a healthcare worker with PCR-confirmed SARS-CoV-2 infection or an uninfected control (not recorded which).

CDR3 amino acids: CASSYVVQGGTEAFF. CDR3 nucleotides: TGTGCCAGCAGTTACGTAGTGCAGGGAGGCACTGAAGCTTTCTTT. This rearrangement joins TRBV6-5 to TRBJ1-1; weak D call: TRBD1 (5 bases). There are 15 residues in the CDR3. Trimming stripped 2 bases from V and 4 bases from J, with 14 bases between. The V gene's germline CDR1 is MNHEY and CDR2 SVGAGI.

The table lists this clonotype with many counts. V and J are TRBV7-2 and TRBJ1-5; 7 nucleotides match TRBD1. CDR3 length: 15 residues. Per the germline V gene, CDR1 is SGHTA and CDR2 is FQGNSA. The ends lost 1 base at V and 7 bases at J; junction bases unmatched: 7. In nucleotides, the CDR3 is TGTGCCAGCAGCTTAGAGGCAGGGGGAAGGCAGCCCCAGCATTTT. Protein: CASSLEAGGRQPQHF.

A few counts support this clonotype. This chain uses TRBV12-3 or TRBV12-4 with TRBJ2-7; 8 bases agree with TRBD1. Germline trimming cut 7 bases from V and 2 bases from J; bases unmatched to any gene: 7. The CDR3 is 14 residues long. CDR3 nucleotide sequence: TGTGCCAGCATCCGGGACAGGCCACCCTACGAGCAGTACTTC. Amino acids: CASIRDRPPYEQYF.

This clonotype was seen at least ten times. The CDR3 DNA reads as TGTGCCTGGAATCGACTACAGGGGCTTTCTGGAAACACCATATATTTT. Translation: CAWNRLQGLSGNTIYF. V is TRBV30 and J is TRBJ1-3; 7 bases line up with TRBD1. Per the germline V gene, CDR1 is GTSNPN and CDR2 is SVGIG (reference sequence). J was trimmed by 1 base and V by 4 bases; bases with no gene match: 10. CDR3 length: 16 amino acids.

This clonotype was picked up many times. V gene TRBV6-5 combines with J gene TRBJ2-2, with D uncertain. The germline CDR1 and CDR2 sequences are MNHEY and SVGAGI. CDR3 length equals 14 residues. Trimming left V 6 bases short and J 8 bases short, with 16 bases between. In nucleotides, the CDR3 is TGTGCCAGCAGCAATATCCGGAGCCGAGGGGAGCTGTTTTTT. Translating gives CASSNIRSRGELFF.

Judged by abundance, this clonotype is medium-sized. The chain is built from TRBV5-6 and TRBJ2-1, with 7 positions matching TRBD1. Germline lookup yields CDR1 SGHDT and CDR2 YYEEEE. Unmatched junction bases numbered 11, after V lost 3 bases and J lost 2 bases. CDR3 length equals 17 residues. The DNA for the CDR3 is TGTGCCAGCAGCTGGGAATGGACAGGACGACCCTACAATGAGCAGTTCTTC. Translated, it gives CASSWEWTGRPYNEQFF. Full variable domain (outside the CDR3, taken from reference TRBV5-6 and TRBJ2-1): DAGVTQSPTHLIKTRGQQVTLRCSPKSGHDTVSWYQQALGQGPQFIFQYYEEEERQRGNFPDRFSGHQFPNYSSELNVNALLLGDSALYLCASSWEWTGRPYNEQFFGPGTRLTVL.

This clonotype was picked up many times. The chain recombines TRBV7-2 with TRBJ2-1; D perhaps matches TRBD1 (6 bases). Germline V gives CDR1 SGHTA, CDR2 FQGNSA. The CDR3 loop spans 15 amino acids. The ends were cut back, 7 bases at V and 3 bases at J, with 16 bases in the middle. CDR3 region: CASTPLTGNYNEQFF. The DNA of the CDR3 is TGTGCCAGCACTCCCCTTACAGGGAACTACAATGAGCAGTTCTTC.

As to this clonotype: This may arise from a read error, as a much more abundant clone is one base away. V is TRBV20-1 and J is TRBJ1-4, with 9 bases fitting TRBD1. The V and J ends lost 7 bases and 15 bases, in that order; junction bases with no gene match: 15. Germline CDR1 reads DFQATT; CDR2 reads SNEGSKA (reference sequence). CDR3 length equals 13 residues. The CDR3 sequence is CSVPTGGYRSLFF. CDR3 coding DNA: TGCAGTGTTCCTACAGGGGGCTATAGATCGTTGTTTTTT.

This clonotype is deemed medium-sized (0.01 to 0.1%). The V call is TRBV19, the J call TRBJ2-1; 9 positions agree with TRBD2. Germline CDR1 is LNHDA and CDR2 is SQIVND (reference sequence). Unmatched junction bases numbered 8, after V lost 3 bases and J lost 5 bases. CDR3 length equals 16 residues. The CDR3 DNA reads as TGTGCCAGTAGTATCCCTAGCGGGATCAACAACAATGAGCAGTTCTTC. It specifies CASSIPSGINNNEQFF.

This clonotype was counted many times. The rearrangement uses TRBV7-8 and TRBJ1-1; the D gene is possibly TRBD1 (5 bases). Per the germline V gene, CDR1 is SGHVS and CDR2 is FQNEAQ. Deletions cut 2 bases from V and 3 bases from J, with 13 bases between. This CDR3 spans 15 amino acids. CDR3 nucleotides: TGTGCCAGCAGCTTAAGTCAGGGCTGGTACACTGAAGCTTTCTTT. Translation gives CASSLSQGWYTEAFF. The full variable domain, rest sourced from reference TRBV7-8 and TRBJ1-1, is GAGVSQSPRYKVAKRGQDVALRCDPISGHVSLFWYQQALGQGPEFLTYFQNEAQLDKSGLPSDRFFAERPEGSVSTLKIQRTQQEDSAVYLCASSLSQGWYTEAFFGQGTRLTVV.

This chain uses TRBV13 with TRBJ2-1; possibly TRBD2 for D (6 bases). The germline CDR1 and CDR2 sequences are PRHDT and FYEKMQ (reference sequence). The V and J ends lost 8 bases and 6 bases respectively, with 17 bases between them. CDR3 length equals 14 residues. The DNA of the CDR3 is TGTGCCAGCCTCCCGGCGGGGAACATCAATGAGCAGTTCTTC. As protein: CASLPAGNINEQFF.

This clonotype was seen at least ten times. The chain uses TRBV12-3 or TRBV12-4 and TRBJ2-7; weak D call: TRBD2 (5 bases). V was shortened by 1 base and J by 4 bases, with 11 bases between the two germline ends. This CDR3 comprises 14 residues. The CDR3 loop reads CASSLGERIYEQYV. CDR3 DNA sequence: TGTGCCAGCAGTTTAGGGGAGCGGATATACGAGCAGTACGTC.

This clonotype is deemed medium-sized (0.01 to 0.1%). The rearrangement joins TRBV30 to TRBJ1-3, with D uncertain. The CDR3 runs to 14 residues. Trimming stripped 3 bases from V and 0 bases from J, with 9 bases between. Per germline, CDR1 GTSNPN and CDR2 SVGIG (reference sequence). CDR3: CAWRDRPSGNTIYF. The CDR3 coding sequence is TGTGCCTGGAGGGACCGACCCTCTGGAAACACCATATATTTT.

This clonotype was found many times. This chain joins TRBV7-2 and TRBJ2-1; 9 bases align to TRBD2. CDR3 length: 15 residues. The trim removed 2 bases at V and 5 bases at J, leaving 4 bases unmatched. Germline assignment: CDR1 SGHTA and CDR2 FQGNSA. The CDR3 protein is CASSLLAGPNNEQFF. CDR3 sequence (DNA): TGTGCCAGCAGCTTACTAGCGGGACCAAACAATGAGCAGTTCTTC.

This clonotype was seen repeatedly, ten times or more. J is TRBJ1-5 and V is TRBV7-8; D is uncertain. V was trimmed by 4 bases and J by 6 bases, leaving 19 bases between them. In germline, CDR1 is SGHVS, CDR2 FQNEAQ. The CDR3 totals 16 residues. CDR3 sequence: CASSSLGTAVSQPQHF. The CDR3 coding sequence is TGTGCCAGCAGCTCACTGGGTACCGCTGTGAGTCAGCCCCAGCATTTT.

There are many counts of this clonotype. V usage is TRBV27 and J usage is TRBJ2-7; D call uncertain. In germline, CDR1 is MNHEY, CDR2 SMNVEV (reference sequence). The CDR3 extends over 13 amino acids. Deletions cut 2 bases from V and 4 bases from J, with 9 bases between. CDR3 DNA sequence: TGTGCCAGCAGTTTAGCCTTCTCGTACGAGCAGTACTTC. It specifies CASSLAFSYEQYF.

By sample share, this clonotype is medium-sized (0.01 to 0.1%). The V gene is TRBV18, the J gene TRBJ2-2; tentatively, D is TRBD2 (5 bases). This CDR3 has 18 amino acids. CDR1 is KGHSH, CDR2 LQKENI, per germline. V was pared by 6 bases and J by 2 bases, with 22 bases between. The CDR3 region is CASSLIGPQRQNTGELFF. The CDR3 nucleotides are TGTGCCAGCTCGCTCATCGGTCCCCAGCGGCAAAACACCGGGGAGCTGTTTTTT.

This clonotype rates as medium-sized. This chain links TRBV20-1 with TRBJ2-7, with a tentative D call TRBD2 (5 bases). Germline loops: CDR1 DFQATT, CDR2 SNEGSKA (reference sequence). CDR3 length: 11 amino acids. The CDR3 reads CCTRVGYEQYV. The CDR3 DNA reads as TGCTGTACGCGGGTGGGATACGAGCAGTACGTC.

This clonotype was recorded at least ten times. One end of the junction is discordant with germline, which a read error may explain. The chain has TRBV19 and TRBJ2-5; the D is unclear. The CDR3 totals 11 residues. CDR1 and CDR2 (germline): LNHDA, SQIVND (reference sequence). CDR3 nucleotide sequence: TGTGCCAGTAGTATACAAGGGACCCAGTACTTC. This sequence encodes CASSIQGTQYF.

The chain combines TRBV21-1 with TRBJ1-5; TRBD1 is the table's D call, not checked against the DNA. TRBV21-1 corresponds to a pseudogene. This CDR3 contains 18 residues. The DNA of the CDR3 is TGTGCCAGCAGCAAAGGGGGGACAGCTTTTTATAGCAATCAGCCCCAGCATTTT. This gives the protein CASSKGGTAFYSNQPQHF.

At least ten counts were recorded for this clonotype. J is TRBJ2-2 and V is TRBV6-7; the match to TRBD2 covers 9 bases. TRBV6-7 is placed among ORFs of uncertain function. This CDR3 spans 16 amino acids. Trimming removed 9 bases from V and 4 bases from J; junction bases left unmatched: 12. CDR3 coding DNA: TGTGCCAGGAAGTTGGCGGGAGGGCCCCGCACCGGGGAGCTGTTTTTT. Protein sequence: CARKLAGGPRTGELFF.

This clonotype was seen ten or more times. The chain employs TRBV5-1 and TRBJ1-1; 7 positions match TRBD1. V shed 3 bases, J shed 2 bases, and the junction held 4 bases outside the gene matches. This CDR3 has 14 amino acids. Germline CDR1 reads SGHRS; CDR2 reads YFSETQ. The chain's CDR3 is CASSYYRGNTEAFF. The CDR3 coding sequence is TGCGCCAGCAGCTACTACAGGGGAAACACTGAAGCTTTCTTT.

The V and J genes are TRBV6-1 and TRBJ1-6, with 10 nucleotides matching TRBD1. The CDR3 loop spans 19 amino acids. After removal of 5 bases from V and 0 bases from J, the junction contained 10 bases not matched to a gene. Germline CDR1 and CDR2: MNHNS and SASEGT. The CDR3 DNA sequence: TGTGCCAGCAGTCTAGGGACAGGGGCCACGAGCTCCTATAATTCACCCCTCCACTTT. This encodes CASSLGTGATSSYNSPLHF.

This clonotype was picked up many times. V gene TRBV25-1 combines with J gene TRBJ1-6; no clear D gene. Trimming stripped 3 bases from V and 3 bases from J, with 9 bases between. CDR3 length: 15 residues. Germline CDR1 and CDR2: MGHDK and SYGVNS. The DNA for the CDR3 is TGTGCCAGCAGTGACCCGGCCTTCTATAATTCACCCCTCCACTTT. As protein: CASSDPAFYNSPLHF.

This clonotype occurred many times. The rearrangement links TRBV24-1 to TRBJ2-5; the D is unclear. The CDR3 sequence is 12 residues long. Germline V lookup: CDR1 KGHDR, CDR2 SFDVKD. Trimming stripped 5 bases from V and 2 bases from J, with 5 bases between. DNA for the CDR3: TGTGCCACCAGTGGTAGGCAAGAGACCCAGTACTTC. Translated: CATSGRQETQYF.

The chain recombines TRBV6-5 with TRBJ2-1; 10 bases match TRBD2. Per germline, CDR1 MNHEY and CDR2 SVGAGI. Trimming removed 0 bases from V and 6 bases from J; junction bases left unmatched: 2. This CDR3 is 15 amino acids long. CDR3 in amino acids: CASSYSGTSVNEQFF. DNA for the CDR3: TGTGCCAGCAGTTACTCCGGGACTAGCGTCAATGAGCAGTTCTTC.

The sample holds many counts of this clonotype. The rearrangement joins TRBV5-6 to TRBJ2-1; D is perhaps TRBD1 (5 bases). Trimming removed 5 bases at V and 4 bases at J, with 13 bases between. The CDR3 is made up of 14 amino acids. Per the germline V gene, CDR1 is SGHDT and CDR2 is YYEEEE. CDR3 protein: CASSEGASYNEQFF. The CDR3 DNA follows: TGTGCCAGCAGTGAAGGGGCGTCGTACAATGAGCAGTTCTTC.

This clonotype has a count of ten or more. The chain couples TRBV7-6 to TRBJ2-2; TRBD2 matches 10 bases. V shed 1 base and J 6 bases; nucleotides not matched to a gene: 5. CDR3 length equals 16 residues. CDR1 and CDR2 from the germline V gene are SGHVS and FNYEAQ. CDR3 region: CASSLVASGSAGELFF. In DNA form, the CDR3 reads TGTGCCAGCAGCTTAGTTGCTAGCGGGAGTGCCGGGGAGCTGTTTTTT.

This clonotype was counted ten times or more. This chain uses TRBV30 with TRBJ2-1; 8 positions match TRBD1. The CDR3 is 14 residues long. Germline V gene sequence: CDR1 GTSNPN, CDR2 SVGIG (reference sequence). The J segment lost 8 bases and the V segment lost 4 bases, leaving 10 bases of the junction unmatched. The CDR3: CAWTDRGWGDEQFF. Written as DNA, the CDR3 is TGTGCCTGGACCGACAGGGGATGGGGGGATGAGCAGTTCTTC.

This clonotype is labeled medium-sized (0.01 to 0.1%). V gene TRBV25-1 combines with J gene TRBJ1-6; D uncertain. The CDR3 extends over 17 amino acids. Germline CDR1 reads MGHDK; CDR2 reads SYGVNS. Trimming removed 1 base at V and 0 bases at J, with 10 bases between. CDR3 nucleotide sequence: TGTGCCAGCAGTGAATTCGGGATGGGCTCCTATAATTCACCCCTCCACTTT. Translation gives CASSEFGMGSYNSPLHF.

This clonotype was seen a handful of times. The chain couples TRBV14 to TRBJ2-5; weak D call: TRBD2 (5 bases). CDR3 size: 16 residues. The germline gives CDR1 SGHDN, CDR2 FVKESK. V lost 0 bases to trimming and J lost 6 bases, with 17 bases between them. Written as DNA, the CDR3 is TGTGCCAGCAGCCAAGATAACCTCGGCGGGCCGCAGACCCAGTACTTC. Translation gives CASSQDNLGGPQTQYF.

The chain is built from TRBV12-3 or TRBV12-4 and TRBJ2-1, with a possible D match to TRBD1 (5 bases). The CDR3 runs 16 residues. V lost 3 bases, J lost 6 bases, and 18 bases lay in between. The CDR3 nucleotides read TGTGCCAGCAGTTTTTTGTCGCACGCCCAGGGCAATGAGCAGTTCTTC. The encoded protein is CASSFLSHAQGNEQFF.